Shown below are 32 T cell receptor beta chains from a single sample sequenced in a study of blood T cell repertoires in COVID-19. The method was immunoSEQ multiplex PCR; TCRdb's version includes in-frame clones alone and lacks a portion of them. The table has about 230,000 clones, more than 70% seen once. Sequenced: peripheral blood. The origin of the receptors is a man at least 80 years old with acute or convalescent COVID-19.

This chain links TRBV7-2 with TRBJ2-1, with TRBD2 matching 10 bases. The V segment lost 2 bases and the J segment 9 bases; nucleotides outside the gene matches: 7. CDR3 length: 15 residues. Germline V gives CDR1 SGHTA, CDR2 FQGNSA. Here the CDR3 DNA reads TGTGCCAGCAGCTTAAGGAGCGGGGGGGCCGGTGAGCAGTTCTTC. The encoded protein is CASSLRSGGAGEQFF.

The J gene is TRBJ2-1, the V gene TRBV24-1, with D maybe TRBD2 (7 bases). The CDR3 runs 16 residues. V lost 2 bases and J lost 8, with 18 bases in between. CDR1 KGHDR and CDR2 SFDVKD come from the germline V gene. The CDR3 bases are TGTGCCACCAGTGATTCGGGGGGCCCAGGCCGGTATGAGCAGTTCTTC. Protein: CATSDSGGPGRYEQFF.

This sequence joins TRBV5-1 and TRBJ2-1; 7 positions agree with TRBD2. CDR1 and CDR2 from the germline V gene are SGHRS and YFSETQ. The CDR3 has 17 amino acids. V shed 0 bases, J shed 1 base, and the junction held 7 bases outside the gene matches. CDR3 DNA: TGCGCCAGCAGCTTGGCCGTGGGGGGAGGGTCCTACAATGAGCAGTTCTTC. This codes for CASSLAVGGGSYNEQFF.

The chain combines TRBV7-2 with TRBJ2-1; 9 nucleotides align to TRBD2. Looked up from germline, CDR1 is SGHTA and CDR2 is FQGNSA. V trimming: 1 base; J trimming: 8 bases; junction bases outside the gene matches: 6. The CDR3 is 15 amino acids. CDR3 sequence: CASSLGASGVYEQFF. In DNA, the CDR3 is TGTGCCAGCAGCTTAGGTGCTAGCGGGGTTTATGAGCAGTTCTTC.

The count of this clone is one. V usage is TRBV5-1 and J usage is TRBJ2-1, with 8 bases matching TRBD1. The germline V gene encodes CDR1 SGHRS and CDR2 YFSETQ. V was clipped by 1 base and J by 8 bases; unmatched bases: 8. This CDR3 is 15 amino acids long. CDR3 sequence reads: CASSLTGGNIDEQFF. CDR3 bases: TGCGCCAGCAGCTTGACAGGGGGTAATATAGATGAGCAGTTCTTC.

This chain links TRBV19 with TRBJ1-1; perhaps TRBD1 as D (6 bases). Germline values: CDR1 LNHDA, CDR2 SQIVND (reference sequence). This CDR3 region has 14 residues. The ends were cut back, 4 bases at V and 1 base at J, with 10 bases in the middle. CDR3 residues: CASSTRGGNTEAFF. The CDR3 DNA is TGTGCCAGTAGTACAAGGGGGGGGAACACTGAAGCTTTCTTT.

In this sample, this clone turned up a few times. The CDR3 DNA reads TGTGCCAGCAGCCCTGGGACTAGCAGAGGGGTCAATGAGCAGTTCTTC. This sequence encodes CASSPGTSRGVNEQFF. The chain employs TRBV11-2 and TRBJ2-1, with 9 bases fitting TRBD2. Germline values: CDR1 SGHAT, CDR2 FQNNGV. The CDR3 totals 16 residues. V shed 5 bases, J shed 6 bases, and the junction held 11 bases outside the gene matches.

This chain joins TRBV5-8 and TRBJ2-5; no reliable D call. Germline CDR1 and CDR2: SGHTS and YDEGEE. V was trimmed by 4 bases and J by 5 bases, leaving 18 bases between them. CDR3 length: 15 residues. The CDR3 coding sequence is TGTGCCAGCAGCCAAGGTTGGGCAATAAGGGAGACCCAGTACTTC. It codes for CASSQGWAIRETQYF.

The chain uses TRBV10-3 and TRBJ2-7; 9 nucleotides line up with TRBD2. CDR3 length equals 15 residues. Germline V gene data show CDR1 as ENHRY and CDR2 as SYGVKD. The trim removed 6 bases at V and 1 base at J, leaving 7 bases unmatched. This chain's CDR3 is CAIRQGLAGSYEQYF. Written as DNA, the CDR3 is TGTGCCATCAGGCAGGGGCTAGCGGGGTCCTACGAGCAGTACTTC.

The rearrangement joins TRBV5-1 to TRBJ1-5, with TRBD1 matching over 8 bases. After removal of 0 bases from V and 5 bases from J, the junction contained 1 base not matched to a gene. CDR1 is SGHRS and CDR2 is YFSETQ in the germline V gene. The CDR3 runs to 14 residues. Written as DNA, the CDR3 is TGCGCCAGCAGCTTGGACAGGGGGGATCAGCCCCAGCATTTT. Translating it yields CASSLDRGDQPQHF.

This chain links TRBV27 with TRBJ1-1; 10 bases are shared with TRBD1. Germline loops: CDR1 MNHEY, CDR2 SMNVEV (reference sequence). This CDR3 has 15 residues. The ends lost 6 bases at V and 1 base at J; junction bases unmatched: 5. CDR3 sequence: CASSLRDRGNTEAFF. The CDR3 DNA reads TGTGCCAGCAGCCTCCGGGACAGGGGGAACACTGAAGCTTTCTTT.

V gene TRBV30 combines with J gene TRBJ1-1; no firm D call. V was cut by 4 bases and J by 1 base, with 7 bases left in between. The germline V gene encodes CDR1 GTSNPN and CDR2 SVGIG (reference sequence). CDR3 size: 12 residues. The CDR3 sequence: CAWNRENTEAFF. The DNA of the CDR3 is TGTGCCTGGAACCGGGAGAACACTGAAGCTTTCTTT.

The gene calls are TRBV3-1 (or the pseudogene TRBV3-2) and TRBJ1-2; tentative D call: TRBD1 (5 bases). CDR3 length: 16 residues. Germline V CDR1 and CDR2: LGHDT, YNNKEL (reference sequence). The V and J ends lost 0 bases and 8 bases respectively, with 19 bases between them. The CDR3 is CASSQEGVRRQRGYTF. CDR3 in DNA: TGTGCCAGCAGCCAAGAAGGGGTTCGGAGACAGCGCGGCTACACCTTC.

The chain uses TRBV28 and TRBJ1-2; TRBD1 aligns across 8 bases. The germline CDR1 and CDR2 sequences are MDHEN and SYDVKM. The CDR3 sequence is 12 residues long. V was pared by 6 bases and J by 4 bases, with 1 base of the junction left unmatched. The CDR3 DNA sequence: TGTGCCAGCAGAGGACAGGGCTATGGCTACACCTTC. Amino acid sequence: CASRGQGYGYTF.

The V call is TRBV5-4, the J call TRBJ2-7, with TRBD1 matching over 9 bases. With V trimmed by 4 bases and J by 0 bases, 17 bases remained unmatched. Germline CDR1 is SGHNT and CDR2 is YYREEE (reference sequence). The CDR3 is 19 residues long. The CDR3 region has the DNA TGTGCCAGCAGCCGAATCGGGACAGGGCAGGCGGACCTCTCCTACGAGCAGTACTTC. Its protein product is CASSRIGTGQADLSYEQYF.

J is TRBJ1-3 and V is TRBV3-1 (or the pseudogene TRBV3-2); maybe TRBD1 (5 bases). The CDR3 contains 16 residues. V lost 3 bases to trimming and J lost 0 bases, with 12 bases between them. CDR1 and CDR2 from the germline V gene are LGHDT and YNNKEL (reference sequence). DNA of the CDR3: TGTGCCAGCAGCCATTACAGGTCCTCCTCTGGAAACACCATATATTTT. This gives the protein CASSHYRSSSGNTIYF.

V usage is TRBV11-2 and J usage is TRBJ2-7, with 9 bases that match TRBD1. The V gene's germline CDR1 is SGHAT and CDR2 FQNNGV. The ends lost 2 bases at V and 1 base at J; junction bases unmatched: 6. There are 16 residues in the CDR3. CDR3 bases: TGTGCCAGCAGCTTAAACCCCGACAGGGGGTCCTACGAGCAGTACTTC. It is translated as CASSLNPDRGSYEQYF.

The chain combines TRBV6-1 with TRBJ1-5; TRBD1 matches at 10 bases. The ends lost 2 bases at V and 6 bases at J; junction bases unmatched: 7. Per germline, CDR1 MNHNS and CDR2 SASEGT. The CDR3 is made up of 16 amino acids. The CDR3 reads CASSERWTGGFQPQHF. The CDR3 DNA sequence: TGTGCCAGCAGTGAAAGGTGGACAGGGGGTTTTCAGCCCCAGCATTTT.

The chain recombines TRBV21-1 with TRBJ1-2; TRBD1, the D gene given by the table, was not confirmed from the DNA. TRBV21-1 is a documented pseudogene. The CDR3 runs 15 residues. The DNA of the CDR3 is TGTGCCAGCAGCAAAGGTCCGGCAGGTGAGTATGGCTACACCTTC. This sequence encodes CASSKGPAGEYGYTF.

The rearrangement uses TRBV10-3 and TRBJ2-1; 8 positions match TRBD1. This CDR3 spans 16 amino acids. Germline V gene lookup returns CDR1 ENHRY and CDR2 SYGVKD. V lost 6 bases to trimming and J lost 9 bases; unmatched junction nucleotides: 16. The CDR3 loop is CAIRSVLGQGAVEQFF. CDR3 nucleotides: TGTGCCATCAGAAGTGTACTTGGGCAGGGGGCTGTTGAGCAGTTCTTC.

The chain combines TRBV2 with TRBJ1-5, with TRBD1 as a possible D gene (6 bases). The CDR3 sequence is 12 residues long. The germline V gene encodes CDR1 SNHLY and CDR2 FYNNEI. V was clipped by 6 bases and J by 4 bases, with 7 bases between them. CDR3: CASRDSNQPQHF. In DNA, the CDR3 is TGTGCCAGCAGGGACAGTAATCAGCCCCAGCATTTT.

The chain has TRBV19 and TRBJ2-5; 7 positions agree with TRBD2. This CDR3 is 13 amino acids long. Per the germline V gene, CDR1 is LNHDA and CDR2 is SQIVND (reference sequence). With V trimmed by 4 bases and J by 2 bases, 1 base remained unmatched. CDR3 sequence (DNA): TGTGCCAGTAGTACTAGCGGACAAGAGACCCAGTACTTC. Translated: CASSTSGQETQYF. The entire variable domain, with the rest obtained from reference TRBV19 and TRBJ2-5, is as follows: DGGITQSPKYLFRKEGQNVTLSCEQNLNHDAMYWYRQDPGQGLRLIYYSQIVNDFQKGDIAEGYSVSREKKESFPLTVTSAQKNPTAFYLCASSTSGQETQYFGPGTRLLVL.

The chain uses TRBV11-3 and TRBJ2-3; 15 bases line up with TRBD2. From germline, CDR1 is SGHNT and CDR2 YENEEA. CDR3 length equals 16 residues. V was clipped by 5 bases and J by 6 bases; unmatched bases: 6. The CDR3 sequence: CASSPGTSGGPDTQYF. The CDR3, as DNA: TGTGCCAGCAGCCCAGGGACTAGCGGGGGGCCGGATACGCAGTATTTT. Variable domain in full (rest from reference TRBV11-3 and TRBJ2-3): EAGVVQSPRYKIIEKKQPVAFWCNPISGHNTLYWYLQNLGQGPELLIRYENEEAVDDSQLPKDRFSAERLKGVDSTLKIQPAELGDSAVYLCASSPGTSGGPDTQYFGPGTRLTVL.

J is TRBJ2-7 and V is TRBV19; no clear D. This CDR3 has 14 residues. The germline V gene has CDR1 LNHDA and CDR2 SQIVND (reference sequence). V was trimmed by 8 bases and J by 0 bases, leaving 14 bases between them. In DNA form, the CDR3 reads TGTGCCAGTTCGAAAGACGGAGACTCCTACGAGCAGTACTTC. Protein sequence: CASSKDGDSYEQYF.

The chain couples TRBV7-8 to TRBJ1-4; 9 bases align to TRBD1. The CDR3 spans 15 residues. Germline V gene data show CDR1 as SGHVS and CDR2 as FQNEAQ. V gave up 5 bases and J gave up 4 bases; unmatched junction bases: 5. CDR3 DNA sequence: TGTGCCAGCAGCACCCGGGACAGGGATAATGAAAAACTGTTTTTT. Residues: CASSTRDRDNEKLFF. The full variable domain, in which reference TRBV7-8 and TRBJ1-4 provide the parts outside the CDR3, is GAGVSQSPRYKVAKRGQDVALRCDPISGHVSLFWYQQALGQGPEFLTYFQNEAQLDKSGLPSDRFFAERPEGSVSTLKIQRTQQEDSAVYLCASSTRDRDNEKLFFGSGTQLSVL.

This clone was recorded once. The CDR3 region has the DNA TGTGCCAGCAGCCCGGGACAGCCTTACTACGAGCAGTACTTC. This encodes CASSPGQPYYEQYF. The V call is TRBV5-6, the J call TRBJ2-7, with 7 bases that match TRBD1. V lost 4 bases, J lost 3 bases, and 7 bases stayed unmatched. CDR3 length: 14 residues. CDR1 and CDR2 from the germline V gene are SGHDT and YYEEEE.

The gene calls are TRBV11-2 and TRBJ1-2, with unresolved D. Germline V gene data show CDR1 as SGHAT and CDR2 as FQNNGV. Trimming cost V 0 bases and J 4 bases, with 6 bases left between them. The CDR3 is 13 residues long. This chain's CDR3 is CASSLDAGYGYTF. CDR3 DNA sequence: TGTGCCAGCAGCTTAGATGCCGGCTATGGCTACACCTTC.

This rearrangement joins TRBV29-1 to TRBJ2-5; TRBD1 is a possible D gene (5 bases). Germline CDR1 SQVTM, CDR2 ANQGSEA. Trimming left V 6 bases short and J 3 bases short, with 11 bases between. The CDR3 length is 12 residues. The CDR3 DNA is TGCAGCGTCGTTGGGGCTGAAGAGACCCAGTACTTC. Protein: CSVVGAEETQYF.

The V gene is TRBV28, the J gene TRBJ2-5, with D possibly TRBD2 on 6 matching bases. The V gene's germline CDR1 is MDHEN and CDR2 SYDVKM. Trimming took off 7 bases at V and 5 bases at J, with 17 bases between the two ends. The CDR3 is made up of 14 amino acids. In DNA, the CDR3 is TGTGCCAGCAAGTCCAGGCGGGAAGGGGAGACCCAGTACTTC. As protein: CASKSRREGETQYF.

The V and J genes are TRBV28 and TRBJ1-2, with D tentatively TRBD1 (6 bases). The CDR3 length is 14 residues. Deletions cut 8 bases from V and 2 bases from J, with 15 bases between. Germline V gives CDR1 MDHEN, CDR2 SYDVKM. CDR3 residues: CASFPARGNYGYTF. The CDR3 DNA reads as TGTGCCAGCTTCCCGGCCAGGGGAAACTATGGCTACACCTTC.

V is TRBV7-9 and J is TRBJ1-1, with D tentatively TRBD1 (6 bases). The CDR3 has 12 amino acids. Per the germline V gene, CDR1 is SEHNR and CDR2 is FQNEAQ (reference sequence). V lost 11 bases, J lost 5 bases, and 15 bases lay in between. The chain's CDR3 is CAGGGAETEAFF. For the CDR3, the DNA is TGTGCCGGTGGGGGGGCGGAGACTGAAGCTTTCTTT. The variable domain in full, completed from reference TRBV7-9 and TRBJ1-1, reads DTGVSQNPRHKITKRGQNVTFRCDPISEHNRLYWYRQTLGQGPEFLTYFQNEAQLEKSRLLSDRFSAERPKGSFSTLEIQRTEQGDSAMYLCAGGGAETEAFFGQGTRLTVV.

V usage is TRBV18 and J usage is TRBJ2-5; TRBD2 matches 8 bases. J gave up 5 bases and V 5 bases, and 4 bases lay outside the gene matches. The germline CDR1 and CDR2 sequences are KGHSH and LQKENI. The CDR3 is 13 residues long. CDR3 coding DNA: TGTGCCAGCTCAGGGACTAGTCTGGAGACCCAGTACTTC. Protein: CASSGTSLETQYF. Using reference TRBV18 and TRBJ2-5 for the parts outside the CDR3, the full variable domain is NAGVMQNPRHLVRRRGQEARLRCSPMKGHSHVYWYRQLPEEGLKFMVYLQKENIIDESGMPKERFSAEFPKEGPSILRIQQVVRGDSAAYFCASSGTSLETQYFGPGTRLLVL.